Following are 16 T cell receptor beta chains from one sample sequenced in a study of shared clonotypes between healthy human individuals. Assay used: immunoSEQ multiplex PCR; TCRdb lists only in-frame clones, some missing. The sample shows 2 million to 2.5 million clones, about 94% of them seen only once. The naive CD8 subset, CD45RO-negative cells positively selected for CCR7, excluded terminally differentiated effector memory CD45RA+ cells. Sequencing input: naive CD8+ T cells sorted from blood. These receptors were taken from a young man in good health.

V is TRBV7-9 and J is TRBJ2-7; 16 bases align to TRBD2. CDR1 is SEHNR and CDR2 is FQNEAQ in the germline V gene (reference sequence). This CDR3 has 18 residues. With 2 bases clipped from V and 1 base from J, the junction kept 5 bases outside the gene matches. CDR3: CASSLPGLAGGGSYEQYF. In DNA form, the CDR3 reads TGTGCCAGCAGCTTACCGGGACTAGCGGGAGGGGGTTCCTACGAGCAGTACTTC.

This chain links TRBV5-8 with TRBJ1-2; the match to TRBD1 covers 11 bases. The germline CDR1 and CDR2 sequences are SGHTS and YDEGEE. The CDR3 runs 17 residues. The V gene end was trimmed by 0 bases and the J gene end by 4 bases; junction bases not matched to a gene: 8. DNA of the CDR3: TGTGCCAGCAGCTTGGACTCTGGACAGGGGGCTTTCTATGGCTACACCTTC. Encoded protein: CASSLDSGQGAFYGYTF. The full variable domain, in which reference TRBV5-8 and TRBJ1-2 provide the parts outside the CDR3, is EAGVTQSPTHLIKTRGQQATLRCSPISGHTSVYWYQQALGLGLQFLLWYDEGEERNRGNFPPRFSGRQFPNYSSELNVNALELEDSALYLCASSLDSGQGAFYGYTFGSGTRLTVV.

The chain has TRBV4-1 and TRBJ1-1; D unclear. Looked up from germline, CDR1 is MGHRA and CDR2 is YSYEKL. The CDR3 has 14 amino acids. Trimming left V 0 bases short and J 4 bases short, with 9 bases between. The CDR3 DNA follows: TGCGCCAGCAGCCAAGAGGGCACGGGCACTGAAGCTTTCTTT. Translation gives CASSQEGTGTEAFF.

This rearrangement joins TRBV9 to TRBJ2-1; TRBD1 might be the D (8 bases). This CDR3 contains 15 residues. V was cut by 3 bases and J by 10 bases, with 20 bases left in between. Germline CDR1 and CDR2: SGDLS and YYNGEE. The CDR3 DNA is TGTGCCAGCAGCGCCCCCTCAGGGGGGGACAGGGAGCAGTTCTTC. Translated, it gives CASSAPSGGDREQFF.

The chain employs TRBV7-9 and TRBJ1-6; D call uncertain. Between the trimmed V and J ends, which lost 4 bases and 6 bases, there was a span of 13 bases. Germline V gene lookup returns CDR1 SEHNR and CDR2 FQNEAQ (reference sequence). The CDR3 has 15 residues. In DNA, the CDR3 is TGTGCCAGCAGCTCCCCCGACGAAGCTAATTCACCCCTCCACTTT. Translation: CASSSPDEANSPLHF.

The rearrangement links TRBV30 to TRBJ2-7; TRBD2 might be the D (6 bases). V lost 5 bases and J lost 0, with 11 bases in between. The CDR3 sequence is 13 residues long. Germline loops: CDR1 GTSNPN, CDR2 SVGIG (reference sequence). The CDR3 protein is CAWGGVSSYEQYF. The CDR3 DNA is TGTGCCTGGGGCGGGGTGAGCTCCTACGAGCAGTACTTC.

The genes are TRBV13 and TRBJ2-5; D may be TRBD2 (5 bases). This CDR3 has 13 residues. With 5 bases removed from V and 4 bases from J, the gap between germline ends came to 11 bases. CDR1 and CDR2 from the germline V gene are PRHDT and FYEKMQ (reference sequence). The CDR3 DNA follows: TGTGCCAGCAGCCAGAGGGCAGCAGAGACCCAGTACTTC. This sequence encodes CASSQRAAETQYF. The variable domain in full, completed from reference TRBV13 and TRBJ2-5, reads AAGVIQSPRHLIKEKRETATLKCYPIPRHDTVYWYQQGPGQDPQFLISFYEKMQSDKGSIPDRFSAQQFSDYHSELNMSSLELGDSALYFCASSQRAAETQYFGPGTRLLVL.

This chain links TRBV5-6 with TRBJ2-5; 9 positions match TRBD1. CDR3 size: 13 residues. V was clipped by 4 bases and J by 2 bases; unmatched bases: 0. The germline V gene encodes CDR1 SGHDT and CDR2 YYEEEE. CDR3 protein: CASSGTGQETQYF. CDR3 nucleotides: TGTGCCAGCAGCGGGACAGGGCAAGAGACCCAGTACTTC.

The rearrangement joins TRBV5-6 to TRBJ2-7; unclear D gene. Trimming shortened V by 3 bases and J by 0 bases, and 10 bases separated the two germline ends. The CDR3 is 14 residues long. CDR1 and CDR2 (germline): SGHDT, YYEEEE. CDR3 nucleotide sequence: TGTGCCAGCAGCTCGATTGGAAGCTCCTACGAGCAGTACTTC. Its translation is CASSSIGSSYEQYF. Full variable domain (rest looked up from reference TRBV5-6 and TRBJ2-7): DAGVTQSPTHLIKTRGQQVTLRCSPKSGHDTVSWYQQALGQGPQFIFQYYEEEERQRGNFPDRFSGHQFPNYSSELNVNALLLGDSALYLCASSSIGSSYEQYFGPGTRLTVT.

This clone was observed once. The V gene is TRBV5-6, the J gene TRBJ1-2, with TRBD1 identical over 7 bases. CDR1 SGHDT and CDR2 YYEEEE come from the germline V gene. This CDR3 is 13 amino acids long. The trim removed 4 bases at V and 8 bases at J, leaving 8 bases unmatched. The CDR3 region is CASSPDRVEGYTF. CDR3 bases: TGTGCCAGCAGCCCCGACAGGGTCGAGGGCTACACCTTC.

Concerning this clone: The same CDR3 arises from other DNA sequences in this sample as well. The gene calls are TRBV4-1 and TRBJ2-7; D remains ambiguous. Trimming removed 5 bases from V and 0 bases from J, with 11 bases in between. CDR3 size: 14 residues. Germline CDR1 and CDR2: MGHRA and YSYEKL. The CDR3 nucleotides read TGCGCCAGCAGCTTTCGACAAGGCTCCTACGAGCAGTACTTC. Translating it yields CASSFRQGSYEQYF.

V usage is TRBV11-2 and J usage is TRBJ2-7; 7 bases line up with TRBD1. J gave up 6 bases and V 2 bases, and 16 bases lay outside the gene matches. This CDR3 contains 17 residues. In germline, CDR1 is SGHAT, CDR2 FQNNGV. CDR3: CASSLLLVSGGLGEQYF. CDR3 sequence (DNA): TGTGCCAGCAGCTTACTTCTAGTGTCAGGGGGATTGGGCGAGCAGTACTTC.

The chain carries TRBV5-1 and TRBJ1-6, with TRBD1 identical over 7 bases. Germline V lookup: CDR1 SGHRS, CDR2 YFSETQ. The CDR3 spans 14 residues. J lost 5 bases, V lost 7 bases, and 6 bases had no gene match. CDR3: CASARQGDNSPLHF. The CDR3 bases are TGCGCCAGCGCACGACAGGGCGATAATTCACCCCTCCACTTT.

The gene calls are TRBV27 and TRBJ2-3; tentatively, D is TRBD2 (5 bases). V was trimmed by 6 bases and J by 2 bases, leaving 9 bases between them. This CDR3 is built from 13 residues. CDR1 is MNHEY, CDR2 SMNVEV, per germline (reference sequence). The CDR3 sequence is CASRGLYTDTQYF. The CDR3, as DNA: TGTGCCAGCAGAGGACTTTACACAGATACGCAGTATTTT.

CDR3 sequence reads: CASSSPRVTDTEAFF. The CDR3 DNA is TGTGCCAGCAGTTCCCCCAGGGTGACGGACACTGAAGCTTTCTTT. The chain has TRBV7-9 and TRBJ1-1; the D gene is possibly TRBD1 (5 bases). V was trimmed by 6 bases and J by 3 bases, leaving 17 bases between them. Germline CDR1 reads SEHNR; CDR2 reads FQNEAQ (reference sequence). The CDR3 sequence is 15 residues long. Based on the CDR3 plus reference TRBV7-9 and TRBJ1-1, the full variable domain is DTGVSQNPRHKITKRGQNVTFRCDPISEHNRLYWYRQTLGQGPEFLTYFQNEAQLEKSRLLSDRFSAERPKGSFSTLEIQRTEQGDSAMYLCASSSPRVTDTEAFFGQGTRLTVV.

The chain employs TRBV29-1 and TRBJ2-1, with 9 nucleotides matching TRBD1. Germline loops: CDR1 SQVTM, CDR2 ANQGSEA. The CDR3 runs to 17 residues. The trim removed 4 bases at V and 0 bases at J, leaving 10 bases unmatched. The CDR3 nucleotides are TGCAGCGTTGTAGGGACAGGGATGGGGGTCTCCTACAATGAGCAGTTCTTC. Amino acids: CSVVGTGMGVSYNEQFF.